This record concerns one T cell receptor (beta chain) sequence. The antigen is unknown. Germline CDR1 and CDR2: MGHRA and YSYEKL. CDR3 size: 12 residues. Trimming cost V 5 bases and J 13 bases, with 14 bases left between them. The record originates from a study of cytomegalovirus exposure and HLA in healthy donors. The wider study: Earlier work reported 90 million to 120 million unique TCR beta sequences from about 180 million T cells.

With 60 Vbeta and 13 Jbeta primers, the PCR was carried out. Repertoires were generated with immunoSEQ multiplex PCR, while TCRdb's copy carries only in-frame clones and drops some. The data show about 180,000 clones, around 80% seen once. Study outcomes and limitations: After further analysis at a later stage, 15,000 to 20,000 TCR beta sequences were associated with HLA alleles at 0.05 false discovery rate. Of the V segments, some could not be distinguished, including TRBV6-2 and TRBV6-3, and were excluded. Listed as cytomegalovirus-associated were 164 TCR beta chains.

The receptor comes from a woman between 50 and 59 years old in good health and CMV-seropositive. This sequence joins TRBV4-1 and TRBJ2-2, with D maybe TRBD2 (5 bases). Sample: PBMCs. The CDR3 loop reads CASSTPGSRLFF. The CDR3 DNA follows: TGCGCCAGCAGCACCCCGGGGTCCCGGCTGTTTTTT.